This TCR beta chain is drawn from a study of blood T cell repertoires in COVID-19. Methods used by the authors: Amplified reference gene primers provided the basis for estimating nucleated cell counts. Profiled with immunoSEQ multiplex PCR; TCRdb holds only in-frame clones, not every one. That table furnishes V, J and clone size, whereas the DNA furnished D and trimming. The table has approximately 240,000 clones, roughly 80% seen once. Germline V gene lookup returns CDR1 SGHKS and CDR2 YYEKEE (reference sequence). This CDR3 is built from 16 residues. Trimming cost V 4 bases and J 0 bases; bases outside gene matches: 4.

This rearrangement joins TRBV5-5 to TRBJ2-1; the match to TRBD2 covers 10 bases. Sequencing was done on a sample of peripheral blood. The clonotype comes from a woman of 80 years or more with active or convalescent COVID-19. The CDR3 region is CASSLAGVSSYNEQFF. The CDR3 bases are TGTGCCAGCAGCCTAGCGGGAGTGAGCTCCTACAATGAGCAGTTCTTC.